The 31 T cell receptor beta chains reported below all come from one sample, sequenced in a study of T cells after yellow fever vaccination. TCRdb re-called the 5' RACE reads through MiXCR, storing one row per CDR3 protein. This sample yields under 150,000 distinct CDR3 sequences, of which about 7.7% are seen a single time; under 0.95% belongs to the top ten. The sample was CD4+ T cells sorted from PBMCs, taken 5 days after the yellow fever booster vaccination. The source of these receptors is a man younger than 45 who received the YFV17D yellow fever vaccine.

In its sample, this clonotype was seen many times. The rearrangement uses TRBV7-9 and TRBJ2-3; the D gene is possibly TRBD2 (5 bases). This CDR3 is 17 amino acids long. The germline V gene has CDR1 SEHNR and CDR2 FQNEAQ (reference sequence). Trimming took 6 bases from V and 3 from J, leaving 22 bases between them. CDR3 DNA: TGTGCCAGCAGTTATACACCGGGATCGCGAGGGACAGATACGCAGTATTTT. Its protein product is CASSYTPGSRGTDTQYF. Combining the CDR3 with reference TRBV7-9 and TRBJ2-3 gives the whole variable domain DTGVSQNPRHKITKRGQNVTFRCDPISEHNRLYWYRQTLGQGPEFLTYFQNEAQLEKSRLLSDRFSAERPKGSFSTLEIQRTEQGDSAMYLCASSYTPGSRGTDTQYFGPGTRLTVL.

The table lists this clonotype with many counts. The V gene is TRBV7-6, the J gene TRBJ2-1; TRBD1 aligns across 7 bases. CDR3 length: 14 residues. Trimming took 1 base from V and 5 from J; bases not matched to a gene: 2. Germline V lookup: CDR1 SGHVS, CDR2 FNYEAQ. CDR3 amino acids: CASSLVQGDNEQFF. CDR3 DNA: TGTGCCAGCAGCTTAGTGCAGGGGGACAATGAGCAGTTCTTC. The whole variable domain, filled in from reference TRBV7-6 and TRBJ2-1, reads GAGVSQSPRYKVTKRGQDVALRCDPISGHVSLYWYRQALGQGPEFLTYFNYEAQQDKSGLPNDRFSAERPEGSISTLTIQRTEQRDSAMYRCASSLVQGDNEQFFGPGTRLTVL.

This clonotype showed up many times. CDR3: CASSPRVFGTALHSNQPQHF. The CDR3 nucleotides are TGTGCCAGCAGTCCCCGGGTGTTCGGGACAGCTTTACATAGCAATCAGCCCCAGCATTTT. The chain links TRBV6-4 to TRBJ1-5; 7 nucleotides agree with TRBD1. Germline values: CDR1 MRHNA, CDR2 SNTAGT. Losses at the gene ends were 5 bases for V and 0 bases for J; bases not matched to a gene: 19. The CDR3 length is 20 residues.

This clonotype was detected many times. V usage is TRBV6-5 and J usage is TRBJ1-5, with D possibly matching TRBD1 (6 bases). V lost 7 bases, J lost 2 bases, and 12 bases lay in between. The CDR3 extends over 14 amino acids. From germline, CDR1 is MNHEY and CDR2 SVGAGI. CDR3 bases: TGTGCCAGCAACCCGACAGGAGGCAATCAGCCCCAGCATTTT. The encoded protein is CASNPTGGNQPQHF.

This clonotype has ten or more counts. The CDR3 nucleotides are TGTGCAATACAGGGACTGGCGTCCAAAAACATTCAGTACTTC. Its protein product is CAIQGLASKNIQYF. The rearrangement uses TRBV7-9 and TRBJ2-4; either TRBD1 or TRBD2 may supply D (6 bases each). The CDR3 length is 14 residues. Per the germline V gene, CDR1 is SEHNR and CDR2 is FQNEAQ (reference sequence).

This clonotype was seen at least ten times. The CDR3 coding sequence is TGCAGTGTATCCACAGGGGCCTATGGCTACACCTTC. It is translated as CSVSTGAYGYTF. V is TRBV20-1 and J is TRBJ1-2, with 7 bases aligning to TRBD1. The CDR3 runs 12 residues. Germline V gives CDR1 DFQATT, CDR2 SNEGSKA (reference sequence). Trimming at V came to 7 bases and at J to 4 bases, leaving 6 bases not matched to a gene.

This clonotype has ten or more counts. This CDR3 reads CASRPPGLVGNEQFF. The CDR3 DNA sequence: TGTGCCAGCAGACCGCCGGGACTAGTTGGTAATGAGCAGTTCTTC. The chain joins TRBV27 to TRBJ2-1; 8 bases agree with TRBD2. With V trimmed by 6 bases and J by 7 bases, 11 bases remained unmatched. The CDR3 consists of 15 residues. Per the germline V gene, CDR1 is MNHEY and CDR2 is SMNVEV (reference sequence).

This clonotype showed up many times. The chain links TRBV9 to TRBJ2-3, with 13 nucleotides matching TRBD2. Germline V gene sequence: CDR1 SGDLS, CDR2 YYNGEE. With 4 bases clipped from V and 1 base from J, the junction kept 9 bases outside the gene matches. This CDR3 is 18 amino acids long. The CDR3 DNA reads TGTGCCAGCAGCCCCCGACTAGCGGGAGGCCGACGCACAGATACGCAGTATTTT. Its protein is CASSPRLAGGRRTDTQYF.

This clonotype was picked up many times. The chain couples TRBV12-3 or TRBV12-4 to TRBJ1-2; possible D gene TRBD1, 5 bases. The V end lost 3 bases, the J end lost 4 bases, and 9 bases lay between the germline ends. The CDR3 length is 13 residues. As DNA, the CDR3 is TGTGCCAGCAGTTTGGTGCAGGGCTATGGCTACACCTTC. It yields the protein CASSLVQGYGYTF.

Comments on this clonotype: This sequence may be a read error, since a much larger clone differs from it by one base. The CDR3 sequence is CCARRLGGGTTDTQYF. The CDR3 DNA reads TGCTGTGCGCGACGACTAGGGGGAGGAACTACAGATACGCAGTATTTT. The rearrangement joins TRBV20-1 to TRBJ2-3; D assignment may be TRBD1 or TRBD2 (6 bases each). Per the germline V gene, CDR1 is DFQATT and CDR2 is SNEGSKA (reference sequence). This CDR3 contains 16 residues.

The chain uses TRBV6-1 and TRBJ2-6; 8 nucleotides line up with TRBD1. Unmatched junction bases numbered 2, after V lost 6 bases and J lost 1 base. The germline V gene has CDR1 MNHNS and CDR2 SASEGT. The CDR3 contains 15 residues. The CDR3: CASSRGPSGANVLTF. The CDR3 bases are TGTGCCAGCAGCAGGGGGCCATCTGGGGCCAACGTCCTGACTTTC.

This clonotype was seen many times. V and J are TRBV7-2 and TRBJ2-1; D might be TRBD2 (6 bases). Germline V gene lookup returns CDR1 SGHTA and CDR2 FQGNSA. This CDR3 is built from 15 residues. V lost 5 bases and J lost 4, with 15 bases in between. CDR3 DNA: TGTGCCAGCAGCACGACTAGTACTACATACAATGAGCAGTTCTTC. This translates into CASSTTSTTYNEQFF. Full variable domain (remainder filled in from reference TRBV7-2 and TRBJ2-1): GAGVSQSPSNKVTEKGKDVELRCDPISGHTALYWYRQSLGQGLEFLIYFQGNSAPDKSGLPSDRFSAERTGGSVSTLTIQRTQQEDSAVYLCASSTTSTTYNEQFFGPGTRLTVL.

Many counts were recorded for this clonotype. The chain combines TRBV18 with TRBJ2-3; 9 bases map to TRBD2. The ends lost 1 base at V and 4 bases at J; junction bases unmatched: 6. CDR3 length: 16 residues. Germline CDR1 reads KGHSH; CDR2 reads LQKENI. CDR3: CASSPRLADHADTQYF. The CDR3 region has the DNA TGTGCCAGCTCACCACGACTAGCGGATCACGCAGATACGCAGTATTTT.

Many counts were recorded for this clonotype. The chain links TRBV15 to TRBJ2-1; perhaps TRBD2 as D (6 bases). V lost 1 base to trimming and J lost 7 bases, with 17 bases between them. Germline CDR1 reads LNHNV; CDR2 reads YYDKDF (reference sequence). This CDR3 is built from 16 residues. CDR3: CATSRVQAGLGNEQFF. CDR3 nucleotide sequence: TGTGCCACCAGCAGAGTGCAAGCGGGCCTCGGGAATGAGCAGTTCTTC.

In this sample, this clonotype turned up many times. This chain uses TRBV19 with TRBJ1-1; D uncertain. The CDR3 totals 13 residues. V was clipped by 3 bases and J by 1 base, with 6 bases between them. From germline, CDR1 is LNHDA and CDR2 SQIVND (reference sequence). In DNA form, the CDR3 reads TGTGCCAGTAGTATTCTATGGAACACTGAAGCTTTCTTT. Translated, it gives CASSILWNTEAFF.

This clonotype was counted at least ten times. The gene calls are TRBV18 and TRBJ2-5; a weak D match, TRBD1 (5 bases). V was pared by 2 bases and J by 2 bases, with 9 bases between. CDR1 KGHSH and CDR2 LQKENI come from the germline V gene. This CDR3 is built from 14 residues. This chain's CDR3 is CASSPATGQETQYF. The CDR3 bases are TGTGCCAGCTCACCAGCTACAGGACAAGAGACCCAGTACTTC.

This clonotype came up many times. This chain uses TRBV10-3 with TRBJ1-1, with 7 positions matching TRBD1. CDR3 length: 15 amino acids. CDR1 ENHRY and CDR2 SYGVKD come from the germline V gene. Trimming cost V 2 bases and J 0 bases; bases outside gene matches: 3. The CDR3 here is CAISERGGLNTEAFF. The CDR3, as DNA: TGTGCCATCAGTGAGCGAGGGGGCTTGAACACTGAAGCTTTCTTT.

This clonotype has at least ten counts. The CDR3 region has the DNA TGCAGTGCTAGAGTGCGGGACTCCTACAATGAGCAGTTCTTC. Its translation: CSARVRDSYNEQFF. V and J are TRBV20-1 and TRBJ2-1, with D possibly TRBD2 on 6 matching bases. V gave up 1 base and J gave up 0 bases, with 7 bases separating them. Germline loops: CDR1 DFQATT, CDR2 SNEGSKA (reference sequence). CDR3 length: 14 amino acids.

This clonotype was observed at least ten times. The chain couples TRBV5-1 to TRBJ2-7, with D tentatively TRBD1 or TRBD2 (5 bases each). The CDR3 sequence is 13 residues long. Trimming cost V 3 bases and J 7 bases, with 14 bases left between them. Germline V CDR1 and CDR2: SGHRS, YFSETQ. CDR3 loop: CASSSGRSGEQYF. The CDR3 DNA follows: TGCGCCAGCAGCTCGGGACGGAGTGGGGAGCAGTACTTC.

This chain joins TRBV20-1 and TRBJ2-1, with 7 bases lining up with TRBD2. Per germline, CDR1 DFQATT and CDR2 SNEGSKA (reference sequence). The CDR3 spans 14 residues. The V gene end was trimmed by 6 bases and the J gene end by 7 bases; junction bases not matched to a gene: 12. Written as DNA, the CDR3 is TGCAGTGCACCGAGGGCGGGAGTAAGAAATGAGCAGTTCTTC. Translated, it gives CSAPRAGVRNEQFF.

The V gene is TRBV6-5, the J gene TRBJ1-5; the D is unclear. Germline lookup yields CDR1 MNHEY and CDR2 SVGAGI. Trimming shortened V by 4 bases and J by 0 bases, and 7 bases separated the two germline ends. This CDR3 has 14 amino acids. CDR3 DNA sequence: TGTGCCAGCAGTTCCTGGGGTAGCAATCAGCCCCAGCATTTT. It codes for CASSSWGSNQPQHF.

Turning to this clonotype: This may come from a read error, since a much larger clone is one base off. J is TRBJ1-5 and V is TRBV20-1; D uncertain. The CDR3 is 13 residues long. Trimming shortened V by 5 bases and J by 7 bases, and 15 bases separated the two germline ends. Germline CDR1 DFQATT, CDR2 SNEGSKA (reference sequence). CDR3 residues: CSARPDSKQPQHF. As DNA, the CDR3 is TGCAGTGCTCGGCCGGATTCAAAGCAGCCCCAGCATTTT.

Ten or more counts support this clonotype. This chain joins TRBV20-1 and TRBJ2-3; 7 positions match TRBD2. Trimming cost V 5 bases and J 5 bases; bases outside gene matches: 1. Germline V gene sequence: CDR1 DFQATT, CDR2 SNEGSKA (reference sequence). The length of the CDR3 is 11 residues. CDR3 in amino acids: CSALAEDTQYF. DNA of the CDR3: TGCAGTGCTCTAGCGGAAGATACGCAGTATTTT.

This clonotype has a count of ten or more. At one of its ends the junction is not consistent with the germline gene, which may arise from a read error. The chain couples TRBV29-1 to TRBJ1-2; D unresolved. CDR1 and CDR2 from the germline V gene are SQVTM and ANQGSEA. The CDR3 is 9 residues long. The CDR3 nucleotides read TGCAGCTCAGACGATCCTGAGCTCTTC. Its translation: CSSDDPELF.

Ten or more counts support this clonotype. The chain carries TRBV29-1 and TRBJ2-2; D might be TRBD1 (6 bases). The CDR3 consists of 13 residues. CDR1 is SQVTM and CDR2 is ANQGSEA in the germline V gene. The CDR3 region is CSEQGTNTGELFF. The CDR3 DNA reads as TGCAGTGAACAGGGAACGAACACCGGGGAGCTGTTTTTT.

Notes on this clonotype: A much larger clone lies a single base off, so this may be a read error. The chain combines TRBV29-1 with TRBJ2-1; D tentatively reads TRBD1 or TRBD2 (5 bases each). The V end was cut by 4 bases, the J end by 4 bases, with 14 bases between. Germline V CDR1 and CDR2: SQVTM, ANQGSEA. The CDR3 totals 14 residues. CDR3 DNA sequence: TGCAGCGTTGGGGATCGGGACGCTTACAATGAGCAGTTCTTC. It encodes CSVGDRDAYNEQFF.

This clonotype was seen a few times. V is TRBV28 and J is TRBJ2-5, with 12 bases fitting TRBD2. V shed 6 bases and J 7 bases; nucleotides not matched to a gene: 9. Germline CDR1 MDHEN, CDR2 SYDVKM. The CDR3 sequence is 15 residues long. CDR3 amino acids: CASSLPGTSGLTQYF. In nucleotides, the CDR3 is TGTGCCAGCAGCCTCCCGGGGACTAGCGGGCTGACCCAGTACTTC.

This clonotype was counted ten times or more. This chain joins TRBV20-1 and TRBJ2-5; 10 bases align to TRBD2. V gave up 5 bases and J gave up 3 bases; unmatched junction bases: 9. The CDR3 spans 15 residues. CDR1 DFQATT and CDR2 SNEGSKA come from the germline V gene (reference sequence). CDR3 amino acids: CSAVDSGRPKETQYF. For the CDR3, the DNA is TGCAGTGCTGTCGATAGCGGGAGGCCGAAAGAGACCCAGTACTTC.

A note on this clonotype: Possible read error: a much larger clone is one base away. The chain recombines TRBV5-6 with TRBJ2-7; D is uncertain. In germline, CDR1 is SGHDT, CDR2 YYEEEE. The CDR3 contains 13 residues. This CDR3 is CARSFLGLYEQYF. The CDR3 region has the DNA TGTGCCAGAAGCTTCCTAGGGCTCTACGAGCAGTACTTC.

The CDR3 DNA follows: TGTGCCAGCAGTTTATCCCAAAGTGATTTGGGTGGCTACACCTTC. It translates to CASSLSQSDLGGYTF. The J gene is TRBJ1-2, the V gene TRBV28; D remains unclear. Per germline, CDR1 MDHEN and CDR2 SYDVKM. Trimming pared 1 base from V and 7 bases from J, leaving 16 bases between. The CDR3 loop spans 15 amino acids.

This clonotype was seen a few times. The chain has TRBV7-9 and TRBJ2-5; 8 bases are a match to TRBD1. V lost 4 bases and J lost 5; bases outside the gene matches: 9. Germline V gives CDR1 SEHNR, CDR2 FQNEAQ (reference sequence). The CDR3 loop spans 15 amino acids. CDR3 loop: CASSSQGAQGETQYF. As DNA, the CDR3 is TGTGCCAGCAGCTCGCAGGGGGCCCAGGGGGAGACCCAGTACTTC.